These 6 T cell receptor beta chains share one sample of origin, sequenced in a study of OX40 agonist ivuxolimab in advanced cancers. Using immunoSEQ multiplex PCR, the repertoire was profiled, and TCRdb retains in-frame clones only, with some absent. Here the sample spans 60,000 to 70,000 clones, 75% to 90% being singletons. This sample comprised CD4+ or CD8+ T cells sorted from blood, obtained in a trial of the OX40 agonist ivuxolimab. Receptors originate from an adult with an advanced solid tumor such as melanoma, head and neck, liver or kidney cancer.

The chain uses TRBV28 and TRBJ1-5; possible D gene TRBD1, 5 bases. V shed 7 bases and J shed 3 bases, with 19 bases lying between them. The germline V gene has CDR1 MDHEN and CDR2 SYDVKM. The CDR3 has 16 residues. The CDR3: CASTGGGVWVNQPQHF. The DNA for the CDR3 is TGTGCCAGCACAGGTGGGGGGGTGTGGGTCAATCAGCCCCAGCATTTT.

V is TRBV5-1 and J is TRBJ2-3; TRBD2 aligns across 8 bases. CDR3 length: 14 amino acids. J gave up 7 bases and V 4 bases, and 8 bases lay outside the gene matches. Germline assignment: CDR1 SGHRS and CDR2 YFSETQ. The CDR3 sequence is CASSPNTGGNTQYF. The CDR3, as DNA: TGCGCCAGCAGCCCCAACACGGGGGGGAATACGCAGTATTTT. The entire variable domain, with the rest obtained from reference TRBV5-1 and TRBJ2-3, is as follows: KAGVTQTPRYLIKTRGQQVTLSCSPISGHRSVSWYQQTPGQGLQFLFEYFSETQRNKGNFPGRFSGRQFSNSRSEMNVSTLELGDSALYLCASSPNTGGNTQYFGPGTRLTVL.

The J gene is TRBJ2-1, the V gene TRBV19; D perhaps matches TRBD2 (5 bases). With 5 bases removed from V and 4 bases from J, the gap between germline ends came to 21 bases. The germline gives CDR1 LNHDA, CDR2 SQIVND (reference sequence). The CDR3 is 17 residues long. CDR3 sequence (DNA): TGTGCCAGTAGTGTGTCGGAGGCGGGCCTGGGTTACAATGAGCAGTTCTTC. It is translated as CASSVSEAGLGYNEQFF.

The chain employs TRBV19 and TRBJ1-6, with D maybe TRBD1 (6 bases). Trimming shortened V by 6 bases and J by 8 bases, and 17 bases separated the two germline ends. CDR3 size: 15 residues. Germline CDR1 and CDR2: LNHDA and SQIVND (reference sequence). The CDR3 spells CASSESRDTDSPLHF. The CDR3 DNA is TGTGCCAGTAGCGAGTCCCGGGACACAGATTCACCCCTCCACTTT.

V and J are TRBV19 and TRBJ1-5, with 9 bases identical to TRBD1. V shed 7 bases, J shed 4 bases, and the junction held 5 bases outside the gene matches. Germline V gene data show CDR1 as LNHDA and CDR2 as SQIVND (reference sequence). The CDR3 is 14 residues long. Written as DNA, the CDR3 is TGTGCCAGTACCGATGGGACAGGGAATCAGCCCCAGCATTTT. Translating gives CASTDGTGNQPQHF.

In this sample, this clone turned up once. The chain links TRBV12-5 to TRBJ1-5; D is perhaps TRBD1 (6 bases). The CDR3 totals 12 residues. The germline V gene has CDR1 LGHNT and CDR2 FRNRAP. The V gene lost 3 bases and the J gene lost 11 bases, with 11 bases spanning the gap. The CDR3: CASGLSRTAQHF. The CDR3 coding sequence is TGTGCTAGTGGTTTATCCCGGACAGCCCAGCATTTT. The variable domain in full, with the rest retrieved from reference TRBV12-5 and TRBJ1-5, is DARVTQTPRHKVTEMGQEVTMRCQPILGHNTVFWYRQTMMQGLELLAYFRNRAPLDDSGMPKDRFSAEMPDATLATLKIQPSEPRDSAVYFCASGLSRTAQHFGDGTRLSIL.